The 17 T cell receptor beta chains below come from one sample, sequenced in a study of cytomegalovirus exposure and HLA in healthy donors. Both 60 Vbeta primers and 13 Jbeta primers went into the PCR. TCRdb keeps only in-frame clones here, not all; method: immunoSEQ multiplex PCR. Here the sample spans fewer than 250,000 clones, about three quarters being singletons. Sequencing was carried out using PBMCs. These receptors came from a man aged 35 to 55 in good health and CMV-seronegative.

V gene TRBV5-1 combines with J gene TRBJ1-4, with TRBD1 matching over 7 bases. V lost 6 bases and J lost 7; bases outside the gene matches: 9. Germline V gives CDR1 SGHRS, CDR2 YFSETQ. The CDR3 length is 14 residues. CDR3 DNA sequence: TGCGCCAGCACTCAGGGGGGAAACAGTGAAAAACTGTTTTTT. It is translated as CASTQGGNSEKLFF.

The chain employs TRBV9 and TRBJ1-5; D is ambiguous. V shed 7 bases and J shed 1 base, with 9 bases lying between them. Germline V gives CDR1 SGDLS, CDR2 YYNGEE. The CDR3 extends over 13 amino acids. The CDR3 loop is CASGGLSNQPQHF. The DNA for the CDR3 is TGTGCCAGCGGAGGGCTCAGCAATCAGCCCCAGCATTTT.

The DNA for the CDR3 is TGTGCCAGCAGCCCCTCCCCCACAGATACGCAGTATTTT. Translation gives CASSPSPTDTQYF. The chain recombines TRBV7-8 with TRBJ2-3; D call uncertain. Trimming removed 5 bases from V and 2 bases from J, with 8 bases in between. The CDR3 extends over 13 amino acids. Per germline, CDR1 SGHVS and CDR2 FQNEAQ. The full variable domain, its missing parts supplied by reference TRBV7-8 and TRBJ2-3, is GAGVSQSPRYKVAKRGQDVALRCDPISGHVSLFWYQQALGQGPEFLTYFQNEAQLDKSGLPSDRFFAERPEGSVSTLKIQRTQQEDSAVYLCASSPSPTDTQYFGPGTRLTVL.

This clone occurred a few times. This chain joins TRBV4-3 and TRBJ1-1; D uncertain. Germline loops: CDR1 LGHNA, CDR2 YSLEER. The CDR3 extends over 15 amino acids. Trimming cost V 0 bases and J 1 base, with 9 bases left between them. The DNA of the CDR3 is TGCGCCAGCAGCCAAGATCTCGGGTGGAACACTGAAGCTTTCTTT. Amino acid sequence: CASSQDLGWNTEAFF.

The rearrangement uses TRBV19 and TRBJ2-3; 7 nucleotides align to TRBD2. The junction had 10 bases not matched to a gene; V was cut back by 7 bases and J by 3 bases. Germline-derived CDR1 and CDR2 are LNHDA and SQIVND (reference sequence). The CDR3 spans 15 residues. CDR3 nucleotide sequence: TGTGCCAGTACCGATGGGGGGGGTGGAACAGATACGCAGTATTTT. Translating it yields CASTDGGGGTDTQYF.

The V call is TRBV6-4, the J call TRBJ1-5; 9 nucleotides align to TRBD1. Germline V gene data show CDR1 as MRHNA and CDR2 as SNTAGT. With 9 bases clipped from V and 16 bases from J, the junction kept 10 bases outside the gene matches. This CDR3 comprises 11 residues. For the CDR3, the DNA is TGTGCCAGGTTCACCGACAGGGGGGGACATTTT. The encoded protein is CARFTDRGGHF.

This clone was seen a handful of times. The chain employs TRBV2 and TRBJ1-6, with D uncertain. Germline assignment: CDR1 SNHLY and CDR2 FYNNEI. V was cut by 10 bases and J by 10 bases, with 8 bases left in between. The CDR3 length is 10 residues. The CDR3 sequence: CANGPSPLHF. The CDR3 DNA reads as TGTGCCAATGGGCCCTCACCCCTCCACTTT.

The chain couples TRBV5-6 to TRBJ2-1; 10 nucleotides agree with TRBD1. V gave up 4 bases and J gave up 4 bases; unmatched junction bases: 8. Germline V gives CDR1 SGHDT, CDR2 YYEEEE. The CDR3 has 16 amino acids. CDR3 nucleotides: TGTGCCAGCAGCGGCCCCGGGACAGGGGTGTACAATGAGCAGTTCTTC. This codes for CASSGPGTGVYNEQFF. Combining the CDR3 with reference TRBV5-6 and TRBJ2-1 gives the whole variable domain DAGVTQSPTHLIKTRGQQVTLRCSPKSGHDTVSWYQQALGQGPQFIFQYYEEEERQRGNFPDRFSGHQFPNYSSELNVNALLLGDSALYLCASSGPGTGVYNEQFFGPGTRLTVL.

V is TRBV6-6 and J is TRBJ1-2; D gene uncertain. The germline V gene encodes CDR1 MNHNY and CDR2 SVGAGI (reference sequence). The CDR3 loop spans 11 amino acids. V lost 3 bases and J 6 bases, leaving 5 bases between the germline ends. CDR3 sequence reads: CASSYSDGYTF. The CDR3 DNA reads TGTGCCAGCAGTTATTCCGATGGCTACACCTTC.

The rearrangement uses TRBV9 and TRBJ2-2; tentatively, D is TRBD1 (5 bases). This CDR3 comprises 14 residues. The germline gives CDR1 SGDLS, CDR2 YYNGEE. V was clipped by 2 bases and J by 2 bases, with 7 bases between them. The CDR3: CASSVTVNTGELFF. In DNA, the CDR3 is TGTGCCAGCAGCGTGACAGTAAACACCGGGGAGCTGTTTTTT. Full variable domain (missing parts from reference TRBV9 and TRBJ2-2): DSGVTQTPKHLITATGQRVTLRCSPRSGDLSVYWYQQSLDQGLQFLIQYYNGEERAKGNILERFSAQQFPDLHSELNLSSLELGDSALYFCASSVTVNTGELFFGEGSRLTVL.

This sequence joins TRBV7-2 and TRBJ2-6; D is ambiguous. Trimming took 3 bases from V and 0 from J, leaving 6 bases between them. Germline V CDR1 and CDR2: SGHTA, FQGNSA. The CDR3 has 15 amino acids. CDR3 bases: TGTGCCAGCAGCTTCGACATCTCTGGGGCCAACGTCCTGACTTTC. Its translation: CASSFDISGANVLTF.

This clone was observed once. The chain is built from TRBV2 and TRBJ1-3, with TRBD1 matching over 8 bases. The V and J ends lost 5 bases and 4 bases, in that order; junction bases with no gene match: 16. This CDR3 contains 18 residues. Per the germline V gene, CDR1 is SNHLY and CDR2 is FYNNEI. The CDR3 DNA reads TGTGCCAGCAGTTACGGACAGGGATTGCTCCAGTCAGGAAACACCATATATTTT. It is translated as CASSYGQGLLQSGNTIYF.

The chain carries TRBV5-1 and TRBJ2-5; D possibly corresponds to TRBD1 (5 bases). The CDR3 length is 14 residues. The germline gives CDR1 SGHRS, CDR2 YFSETQ. Trimming took 3 bases from V and 0 from J, leaving 9 bases between them. CDR3 in DNA: TGCGCCAGCAGCTATACAGGATACCAAGAGACCCAGTACTTC. This gives the protein CASSYTGYQETQYF.

This chain uses TRBV5-6 with TRBJ2-3; TRBD1 matches at 7 bases. Trimming cost V 4 bases and J 9 bases; bases outside gene matches: 8. Germline V gene lookup returns CDR1 SGHDT and CDR2 YYEEEE. CDR3 length: 13 residues. As DNA, the CDR3 is TGTGCCAGCAGCCTCAGACAGGGTGGAACGCAGTATTTT. Protein product: CASSLRQGGTQYF.

The chain has TRBV30 and TRBJ2-4; tentative D call: TRBD1 (6 bases). V shed 3 bases and J shed 7 bases, with 10 bases lying between them. From germline, CDR1 is GTSNPN and CDR2 SVGIG (reference sequence). The CDR3 has 12 amino acids. The CDR3 region has the DNA TGTGCCTGGAGCGCAACAGGGAACATTCAGTACTTC. Translation gives CAWSATGNIQYF.

Turning to this clone: Other DNA sequences within the sample encode an identical CDR3. The rearrangement joins TRBV5-1 to TRBJ1-5; D remains unclear. Germline-derived CDR1 and CDR2 are SGHRS and YFSETQ. This CDR3 has 15 amino acids. The V end lost 1 base, the J end lost 1 base, and 9 bases lay between the germline ends. CDR3 residues: CASSLSGISNQPQHF. CDR3 DNA sequence: TGCGCCAGCAGCTTGTCGGGGATCAGCAATCAGCCCCAGCATTTT.

V usage is TRBV18 and J usage is TRBJ1-5, with D hard to call. The germline V and J ends were trimmed by 3 bases and 6 bases, with 15 bases remaining between them. Per germline, CDR1 KGHSH and CDR2 LQKENI. This CDR3 contains 15 residues. The DNA for the CDR3 is TGTGCCAGCTCACCTAGTGACAATGGAGGTCAGCCCCAGCATTTT. It encodes CASSPSDNGGQPQHF.